The clone carrying this T cell receptor beta chain occurred many times. Antigen unknown. The data were taken from a study of T cells in Graves' hyperthyroidism and ophthalmopathy. Overall study results and limits: Ophthalmopathy stood apart from stable hyperthyroidism in a 13 V-J model.

Amplification yielded TCR beta CDR3 regions, with RNA transcripts as the source. The HTBI set primed first-round TCR CDR3 RT-PCR. TCRdb called the multiplex PCR reads again in MiXCR, with one record for every CDR3 protein. The sample holds over 250,000 distinct CDR3 sequences, roughly 15% seen once. Germline V CDR1 and CDR2: SNHLY, FYNNEI. V lost 4 bases and J lost 7, with 16 bases in between. There are 14 residues in the CDR3. The sample comprised blood. This rearrangement joins TRBV2 to TRBJ2-5; D is possibly TRBD1 (7 bases). The origin of this receptor is a woman in her forties with Graves' ophthalmopathy. The CDR3 reads CASSVGLQGGTQYF. Here the CDR3 DNA reads TGTGCCAGCAGTGTTGGGCTCCAGGGGGGGACCCAGTACTTC. The entire variable domain, with the rest obtained from reference TRBV2 and TRBJ2-5, is as follows: EPEVTQTPSHQVTQMGQEVILRCVPISNHLYFYWYRQILGQKVEFLVSFYNNEISEKSEIFDDQFSVERPDGSNFTLKIRSTKLEDSAMYFCASSVGLQGGTQYFGPGTRLLVL.